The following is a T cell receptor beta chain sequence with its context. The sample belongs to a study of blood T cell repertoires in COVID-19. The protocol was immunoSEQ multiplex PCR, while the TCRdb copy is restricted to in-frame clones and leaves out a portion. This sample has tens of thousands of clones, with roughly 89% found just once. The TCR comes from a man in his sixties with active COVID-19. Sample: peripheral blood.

The CDR3: CASSESFTGELFF. Here the CDR3 DNA reads TGTGCCAGCAGTGAATCGTTCACCGGGGAGCTGTTTTTT. This chain uses TRBV6-1 with TRBJ2-2; no definite D call. Trimming cost V 2 bases and J 4 bases, with 5 bases left between them. This CDR3 comprises 13 residues. Germline lookup yields CDR1 MNHNS and CDR2 SASEGT.